The 27 T cell receptor beta chains listed next were all sequenced from one sample in a study of CD8 T cells in Susac syndrome. Random hexamers were used to reverse transcribe the RNA input (0.5 to 1 ug). TCRdb recomputed calls from the immunoSEQ multiplex PCR reads with MiXCR, one row per CDR3 protein. The table includes about 200,000 distinct CDR3 sequences, 85% to 95% detected once. The sample comprised CD4+ T cells from PBMCs. The receptors stem from a human donor in good health.

CDR3 residues: CSSVIGRGYTF. CDR3 coding DNA: TGCAGTTCCGTGATAGGCCGTGGCTACACCTTC. V usage is TRBV20-1 and J usage is TRBJ1-2; D uncertain. This CDR3 comprises 11 residues. Germline V lookup: CDR1 DFQATT, CDR2 SNEGSKA (reference sequence). Trimming shortened V by 8 bases and J by 7 bases, and 14 bases separated the two germline ends.

The chain has TRBV15 and TRBJ2-3, with D perhaps TRBD1 (5 bases). Germline CDR1 LNHNV, CDR2 YYDKDF (reference sequence). The CDR3 totals 15 residues. Trimming left V 3 bases short and J 7 bases short, with 17 bases between. The CDR3, as DNA: TGTGCCACCAGCAGCCGTAACTCAGACAGTAATACGCAGTATTTT. This gives the protein CATSSRNSDSNTQYF.

The chain links TRBV10-3 to TRBJ2-7, with D unresolved. The CDR3 is made up of 12 amino acids. CDR1 and CDR2 (germline): ENHRY, SYGVKD. Trimming took 10 bases from V and 4 from J, leaving 14 bases between them. DNA of the CDR3: TGTGCCAGCATCGGGCGCCCTTACGAGCAGTACGTC. It specifies CASIGRPYEQYV.

CDR3 coding DNA: TGTGCCAGTAAGGGAGGACTCATGAACACTGAAGCTTTCTTT. Translating it yields CASKGGLMNTEAFF. The chain is built from TRBV28 and TRBJ1-1; D unresolved. Per the germline V gene, CDR1 is MDHEN and CDR2 is SYDVKM. Trimming stripped 9 bases from V and 0 bases from J, with 14 bases between. This CDR3 has 14 amino acids.

This chain links TRBV3-1 with TRBJ2-6; maybe TRBD1 (5 bases). The germline CDR1 and CDR2 sequences are LGHDT and YNNKEL (reference sequence). The V end was cut by 3 bases, the J end by 0 bases, with 6 bases between. The CDR3 sequence is 15 residues long. CDR3 amino acids: CASSHRDSGANVLTF. Here the CDR3 DNA reads TGTGCCAGCAGCCACAGGGACTCTGGGGCCAACGTCCTGACTTTC.

The V call is TRBV7-2, the J call TRBJ2-7; D possibly corresponds to TRBD1 (6 bases). Trimming shortened V by 5 bases and J by 1 base, and 12 bases separated the two germline ends. CDR1 SGHTA and CDR2 FQGNSA come from the germline V gene. This CDR3 is built from 14 residues. The CDR3 bases are TGTGCCAGCAGCACGACACAGGGATCCTACGAGCAGTACGTC. Its translation is CASSTTQGSYEQYV.

This clonotype was counted a few times. The genes are TRBV20-1 and TRBJ2-3, with D unresolved. The CDR3 has 11 amino acids. Trimming took 3 bases from V and 3 from J, leaving 4 bases between them. Germline CDR1 DFQATT, CDR2 SNEGSKA (reference sequence). The CDR3 region has the DNA TGCAGTGCTAGGTCGACAGATACGCAGTATTTT. Its protein is CSARSTDTQYF.

J is TRBJ1-5 and V is TRBV29-1; the match to TRBD1 covers 7 bases. J was trimmed by 4 bases and V by 5 bases; bases with no gene match: 11. CDR1 and CDR2 from the germline V gene are SQVTM and ANQGSEA. The CDR3 consists of 15 residues. The CDR3 DNA reads as TGCAGCGTTCCCACCTTAGCGACAGGGAATCAGCCCCAGCATTTT. It yields the protein CSVPTLATGNQPQHF.

The V call is TRBV28, the J call TRBJ2-7, with TRBD1 matching over 7 bases. This CDR3 comprises 15 residues. Germline assignment: CDR1 MDHEN and CDR2 SYDVKM. J was trimmed by 3 bases and V by 5 bases; bases with no gene match: 10. CDR3 DNA: TGTGCCAGCAGTCCAACCCGACAGGGTGGCTACGAGCAGTACGTC. It translates to CASSPTRQGGYEQYV.

J is TRBJ2-2 and V is TRBV29-1, with 11 bases lining up with TRBD1. This CDR3 is built from 15 residues. The junction had 6 bases not matched to a gene; V was cut back by 4 bases and J by 5 bases. Germline CDR1 SQVTM, CDR2 ANQGSEA. CDR3 coding DNA: TGCAGCGTTGCAGTGGGGACAGGGGGAACCGGGGAGCTGTTTTTT. As protein: CSVAVGTGGTGELFF.

The chain carries TRBV29-1 and TRBJ2-1, with 11 positions matching TRBD2. CDR1 is SQVTM and CDR2 is ANQGSEA in the germline V gene. Trimming cost V 6 bases and J 8 bases; bases outside gene matches: 6. The CDR3 spans 13 residues. The DNA for the CDR3 is TGCAGCGTCTTAGCGGGGGGGTTCGATGAGCAGTTCTTC. It encodes CSVLAGGFDEQFF.

The chain uses TRBV12-3 or TRBV12-4 and TRBJ1-2; no clear D. This CDR3 comprises 14 residues. The germline V and J ends were trimmed by 6 bases and 2 bases, with 13 bases remaining between them. CDR3: CASRATNQNYGYTF. The CDR3 region has the DNA TGTGCCAGCAGAGCAACTAACCAGAACTATGGCTACACCTTC.

V gene TRBV7-9 combines with J gene TRBJ2-7, with 10 bases identical to TRBD2. The CDR3 runs to 15 residues. CDR1 is SEHNR, CDR2 FQNEAQ, per germline (reference sequence). V lost 4 bases, J lost 0 bases, and 3 bases stayed unmatched. This CDR3 reads CASSSSGSSSYEQYV. In DNA form, the CDR3 reads TGTGCCAGCAGCTCTAGCGGGAGTTCCTCCTACGAGCAGTACGTC.

V gene TRBV6-1 combines with J gene TRBJ2-3, with D unclear. The CDR3 runs to 16 residues. Trimming removed 6 bases at V and 2 bases at J, with 18 bases between. Germline V gene data show CDR1 as MNHNS and CDR2 as SASEGT. The DNA of the CDR3 is TGTGCCAGCAGCCCCCCATTTGGGGAAGACACAGATACGCAGTATTTT. This sequence encodes CASSPPFGEDTDTQYF.

The V gene is TRBV27, the J gene TRBJ2-1, with D unclear. Germline CDR1 reads MNHEY; CDR2 reads SMNVEV (reference sequence). Between the trimmed V and J ends, which lost 5 bases and 7 bases, there was a span of 21 bases. CDR3 length: 16 residues. CDR3 sequence: CASSAPPQVGSNEQFF. The DNA for the CDR3 is TGTGCCAGCAGTGCCCCGCCTCAAGTAGGGTCAAATGAGCAGTTCTTC.

The rearrangement joins TRBV4-1 to TRBJ2-4; D remains unclear. Trimming took 0 bases from V and 0 from J, leaving 9 bases between them. The CDR3 has 16 residues. From germline, CDR1 is MGHRA and CDR2 YSYEKL. The CDR3 is CASSQDTRLAKNIQYF. CDR3 DNA sequence: TGCGCCAGCAGCCAAGATACGCGTTTAGCCAAAAACATTCAGTACTTC.

This chain joins TRBV7-2 and TRBJ1-2; 8 bases map to TRBD1. Germline V gene sequence: CDR1 SGHTA, CDR2 FQGNSA. The CDR3 totals 14 residues. V lost 8 bases, J lost 4 bases, and 9 bases stayed unmatched. CDR3 in DNA: TGTGCCAGCGGACAGACAGGGGCGGTCTATGGCTACACCTTC. It is translated as CASGQTGAVYGYTF.

This clonotype was detected once. The chain carries TRBV29-1 and TRBJ1-2, with a weak D call TRBD1 (5 bases). The CDR3 contains 13 residues. V was trimmed by 2 bases and J by 3 bases, leaving 10 bases between them. The germline gives CDR1 SQVTM, CDR2 ANQGSEA. This CDR3 reads CSVESTEYYGYTF. DNA for the CDR3: TGCAGCGTTGAATCGACAGAGTACTATGGCTACACCTTC.

The genes are TRBV7-7 and TRBJ2-2; D is unresolved. CDR1 is SSHAT, CDR2 FNYEAQ, per germline (reference sequence). The V end was cut by 2 bases, the J end by 1 base, with 8 bases between. The CDR3 loop spans 15 amino acids. CDR3 in DNA: TGTGCCAGCAGCTTATCCACCGGGAACACCGGGGAGCTGTTTTTT. It is translated as CASSLSTGNTGELFF. Looking up the rest from reference TRBV7-7 and TRBJ2-2 gives the full variable domain: GAGVSQSPRYKVTKRGQDVTLRCDPISSHATLYWYQQALGQGPEFLTYFNYEAQPDKSGLPSDRFSAERPEGSISTLTIQRTEQRDSAMYRCASSLSTGNTGELFFGEGSRLTVL.

The rearrangement uses TRBV6-1 and TRBJ2-3; D gene uncertain. The V gene's germline CDR1 is MNHNS and CDR2 SASEGT. V lost 6 bases, J lost 1 base, and 17 bases lay in between. This CDR3 contains 16 residues. In DNA form, the CDR3 reads TGTGCCAGCAGCCCCGGAGTCAGGAGAGGCACAGATACGCAGTATTTT. Its protein is CASSPGVRRGTDTQYF.

The gene calls are TRBV20-1 and TRBJ2-2, with D hard to call. Trimming shortened V by 4 bases and J by 2 bases, and 8 bases separated the two germline ends. The CDR3 sequence is 13 residues long. CDR1 DFQATT and CDR2 SNEGSKA come from the germline V gene (reference sequence). DNA of the CDR3: TGCAGTGCTAACCCTATAAACACCGGGGAGCTGTTTTTT. Its translation is CSANPINTGELFF.

The CDR3 DNA is TGCGCCAGCAGCCCAGGCGGGACACCATCCTACGAGCAGTACGTC. It is translated as CASSPGGTPSYEQYV. J is TRBJ2-7 and V is TRBV5-1; tentatively, D is TRBD1 or TRBD2 (6 bases each). The CDR3 has 15 residues. Germline loops: CDR1 SGHRS, CDR2 YFSETQ. The germline V and J ends were trimmed by 4 bases and 1 base, with 15 bases remaining between them.

J is TRBJ2-3 and V is TRBV3-1, with D uncertain. Germline values: CDR1 LGHDT, CDR2 YNNKEL (reference sequence). There are 13 residues in the CDR3. The V end lost 3 bases, the J end lost 6 bases, and 10 bases lay between the germline ends. CDR3 sequence (DNA): TGTGCCAGCAGCCATGCTACGAGGGATACGCAGTATTTT. Translated, it gives CASSHATRDTQYF.

The CDR3 DNA reads TGTGCCAGCAGTTTCCTCGGGACCACATACACCACAGATACGCAGTATTTT. Translating it yields CASSFLGTTYTTDTQYF. The chain is built from TRBV28 and TRBJ2-3; D possibly uses TRBD1 or TRBD2 (5 bases each). Germline CDR1 is MDHEN and CDR2 is SYDVKM. Trimming removed 3 bases from V and 2 bases from J, with 18 bases in between. CDR3 size: 17 residues.

The V gene is TRBV28, the J gene TRBJ1-2; D is undetermined. The CDR3 consists of 13 residues. Trimming removed 3 bases at V and 6 bases at J, with 11 bases between. Per germline, CDR1 MDHEN and CDR2 SYDVKM. The CDR3 region has the DNA TGTGCCAGCAGTTTCAGAGTTACGAATGGCTACACCTTC. Its protein is CASSFRVTNGYTF.

V gene TRBV27 combines with J gene TRBJ2-5; D perhaps matches TRBD2 (7 bases). The CDR3 is made up of 15 amino acids. V was clipped by 5 bases and J by 5 bases, with 18 bases between them. The germline gives CDR1 MNHEY, CDR2 SMNVEV (reference sequence). DNA of the CDR3: TGTGCCAGCAGTCGTGCCGGGGGGCGCGCGGAGACCCAGTACTTC. Its translation: CASSRAGGRAETQYF.

The rearrangement joins TRBV9 to TRBJ2-3, with D perhaps TRBD2 (5 bases). This CDR3 comprises 16 residues. CDR1 is SGDLS and CDR2 is YYNGEE in the germline V gene. V was cut by 4 bases and J by 2 bases, with 17 bases left in between. DNA of the CDR3: TGTGCCAGCAGCCCGGACCTAGCTAGGTCCACAGATACGCAGTATTTT. Translated: CASSPDLARSTDTQYF.